These T cell receptor beta chains were read from a single sample in a study of T cells after posttransplantation cyclophosphamide. Some clones are missing from TCRdb's copy, which holds only in-frame ones; the method was immunoSEQ multiplex PCR. The data hold roughly 70,000 clones, with around 93% observed a single time. The specimen sequenced was PBMCs. These receptors all come from a woman between 25 and 40 years old in good health and a related stem cell transplant donor. CDR3s include the opening cysteine and the closing phenylalanine or tryptophan. Each record gives: CDR3 protein, CDR3 DNA, clone size, D gene, V gene, J gene. The D gene is left open where the match is weak. For some rows the clone size is stated as once, few or many, or as a class when expanded; others skip it.

CDR3 protein: CASSLEPLRNSPLHF; CDR3 DNA: TGTGCCAGCAGTTTAGAGCCTTTACGGAATTCACCCCTCCACTTT; clone size: -; D gene: -; V gene: TRBV28; J gene: TRBJ1-6
CDR3 protein: CASSLNGQGVDYGYTF; CDR3 DNA: TGTGCCAGCAGCTTAAATGGCCAGGGAGTAGACTATGGCTACACCTTC; clone size: -; D gene: -; V gene: TRBV7-3; J gene: TRBJ1-2
CDR3 protein: CASSERGAGETQYF; CDR3 DNA: TGTGCCAGCAGCGAAAGGGGGGCGGGGGAGACCCAGTACTTC; clone size: -; D gene: -; V gene: TRBV6-6; J gene: TRBJ2-5
CDR3 protein: CASSRGAEAFF; CDR3 DNA: TGTGCCTCCAGCCGGGGGGCTGAAGCTTTCTTT; clone size: -; D gene: -; V gene: TRBV19; J gene: TRBJ1-1
CDR3 protein: CASSTMWTGGYGYTF; CDR3 DNA: TGTGCCAGCAGCACGATGTGGACAGGAGGCTATGGCTACACCTTC; clone size: -; D gene: TRBD1; V gene: TRBV6-1; J gene: TRBJ1-2
CDR3 protein: CASGVQGTYGYTF; CDR3 DNA: TGTGCCAGCGGGGTACAGGGGACCTATGGCTACACCTTC; clone size: -; D gene: TRBD1; V gene: TRBV5-6; J gene: TRBJ1-2
CDR3 protein: CASSWDISYEQYF; CDR3 DNA: TGCGCCAGCAGTTGGGACATCTCCTACGAGCAGTACTTC; clone size: -; D gene: -; V gene: TRBV5-1; J gene: TRBJ2-7
CDR3 protein: CASSQNPLAGAGEQYF; CDR3 DNA: TGCGCCAGCAGCCAAAACCCTTTAGCGGGGGCTGGGGAGCAGTACTTC; clone size: -; D gene: TRBD2; V gene: TRBV4-3; J gene: TRBJ2-7
CDR3 protein: CASSQDGGSYYGYTF; CDR3 DNA: TGCGCCAGCAGCCAAGATGGGGGCTCCTACTATGGCTACACCTTC; clone size: -; D gene: -; V gene: TRBV4-3; J gene: TRBJ1-2
CDR3 protein: CASSQETNGELFF; CDR3 DNA: TGCGCCAGCAGCCAAGAGACAAACGGGGAGCTGTTTTTT; clone size: -; D gene: -; V gene: TRBV4-3; J gene: TRBJ2-2
CDR3 protein: CASRVGTVGYEQYF; CDR3 DNA: TGTGCCAGCAGAGTCGGGACAGTTGGTTACGAGCAGTACTTC; clone size: -; D gene: TRBD1; V gene: TRBV2; J gene: TRBJ2-7
CDR3 protein: CASSLGLAGARWEQFF; CDR3 DNA: TGTGCCAGCAGTCTAGGACTAGCGGGGGCCCGGTGGGAGCAGTTCTTC; clone size: -; D gene: TRBD2; V gene: TRBV2; J gene: TRBJ2-1
CDR3 protein: CASSQDWARPQFF; CDR3 DNA: TGCGCCAGCAGCCAAGATTGGGCTAGACCGCAGTTCTTC; clone size: medium-sized; D gene: -; V gene: TRBV4-3; J gene: TRBJ2-1
CDR3 protein: CASSELLDSPLHF; CDR3 DNA: TGTGCCAGCAGTGAACTGTTGGATTCACCCCTCCACTTT; clone size: -; D gene: -; V gene: TRBV6-4; J gene: TRBJ1-6
CDR3 protein: CASSSYTEAFF; CDR3 DNA: TGTGCCAGCAGCTCATATACTGAAGCTTTCTTT; clone size: -; D gene: -; V gene: TRBV7-2; J gene: TRBJ1-1
CDR3 protein: CASSGSGGSGNTIYF; CDR3 DNA: TGTGCCAGCAGTGGGTCGGGGGGCTCTGGAAACACCATATATTTT; clone size: -; D gene: -; V gene: TRBV6-5; J gene: TRBJ1-3
CDR3 protein: CASSLEDRSDTQYF; CDR3 DNA: TGTGCCAGCAGCTTGGAGGACAGGTCAGATACGCAGTATTTT; clone size: -; D gene: TRBD1; V gene: TRBV5-4; J gene: TRBJ2-3
CDR3 protein: CASSQLAGGRYEQYF; CDR3 DNA: TGCGCCAGCAGCCAGCTCGCAGGGGGCAGGTACGAGCAGTACTTC; clone size: -; D gene: TRBD1; V gene: TRBV4-3; J gene: TRBJ2-7
CDR3 protein: CARGGVVRATEAFF; CDR3 DNA: TGTGCCAGAGGGGGCGTGGTGCGCGCCACTGAAGCTTTCTTT; clone size: -; D gene: TRBD1; V gene: TRBV2; J gene: TRBJ1-1
CDR3 protein: CASSEIGGRRYSNQPQHF; CDR3 DNA: TGCGCCAGCAGTGAGATTGGAGGCAGACGCTATAGCAATCAGCCCCAGCATTTT; clone size: -; D gene: -; V gene: TRBV10-2; J gene: TRBJ1-5
CDR3 protein: CASSSIADGPYEQYF; CDR3 DNA: TGTGCCAGCAGTTCGATAGCTGACGGGCCCTACGAGCAGTACTTC; clone size: -; D gene: -; V gene: TRBV5-6; J gene: TRBJ2-7
CDR3 protein: CASSQYRDQPQHF; CDR3 DNA: TGTGCCAGCAGCCAATACAGGGATCAGCCCCAGCATTTT; clone size: -; D gene: -; V gene: TRBV7-2; J gene: TRBJ1-5